The 29 T cell receptor beta chains presented below share a single source sample, sequenced in a study of PD-1 blockade in classical Hodgkin lymphoma. Brentuximab vedotin exposure varied among the patients, all of whom had relapsed after autologous stem cell transplantation. Magnetic negative selection of thawed PBMCs yielded the CD8+ T cells. Here immunoSEQ multiplex PCR was the method, and the copy in TCRdb shows in-frame clones only, minus some. The sample lists about 30,000 clones, almost 90% occurring once. The sequences come from CD8+ T cells from blood, collected at baseline. The receptor source for this set is a human donor with classical Hodgkin lymphoma.

This chain uses TRBV5-1 with TRBJ2-5; 9 positions agree with TRBD1. The CDR3 loop spans 13 amino acids. After removal of 3 bases from V and 3 bases from J, the junction contained 0 bases not matched to a gene. Germline loops: CDR1 SGHRS, CDR2 YFSETQ. The CDR3 region has the DNA TGCGCCAGCAGCTGGGACAGGGAAGAGACCCAGTACTTC. This encodes CASSWDREETQYF.

The genes are TRBV27 and TRBJ2-5; D is possibly TRBD1 (5 bases). The CDR3 covers 12 residues. Germline loops: CDR1 MNHEY, CDR2 SMNVEV (reference sequence). V lost 6 bases and J lost 11, with 16 bases in between. Here the CDR3 DNA reads TGTGCCAGCAGCCCCAGGGCCCCTTGGCAGTACTTC. Residues: CASSPRAPWQYF.

V gene TRBV2 combines with J gene TRBJ2-7; perhaps TRBD2 as D (6 bases). Germline CDR1 is SNHLY and CDR2 is FYNNEI. V lost 2 bases and J 0 bases, leaving 11 bases between the germline ends. The CDR3 covers 15 residues. CDR3 amino acids: CASSETAGGSYEQYF. The DNA for the CDR3 is TGTGCCAGCAGTGAAACGGCCGGGGGCTCCTACGAGCAGTACTTC.

The CDR3: CAWTNHVGGANVLTF. The CDR3, as DNA: TGTGCCTGGACCAATCATGTCGGTGGGGCCAACGTCCTGACTTTC. The chain couples TRBV30 to TRBJ2-6; no reliable D call. The CDR3 runs to 15 residues. V lost 4 bases, J lost 3 bases, and 13 bases lay in between. Looked up from germline, CDR1 is GTSNPN and CDR2 is SVGIG (reference sequence).

V usage is TRBV27 and J usage is TRBJ1-5; D gene ambiguous. Trimming shortened V by 3 bases and J by 5 bases, and 8 bases separated the two germline ends. Germline CDR1 reads MNHEY; CDR2 reads SMNVEV (reference sequence). This CDR3 is 13 amino acids long. CDR3: CASSLGSHQPQHF. The CDR3 DNA is TGTGCCAGCAGTTTGGGCAGTCATCAGCCCCAGCATTTT.

V is TRBV5-1 and J is TRBJ2-1; D is uncertain. With 0 bases removed from V and 8 bases from J, the gap between germline ends came to 9 bases. Germline values: CDR1 SGHRS, CDR2 YFSETQ. This CDR3 spans 13 amino acids. The CDR3 DNA reads as TGCGCCAGCAGCTTGGTGTTCGGCCATGAGCAGTTCTTC. Translated, it gives CASSLVFGHEQFF.

V gene TRBV27 combines with J gene TRBJ1-5, with D possibly being TRBD1 (5 bases). Germline lookup yields CDR1 MNHEY and CDR2 SMNVEV (reference sequence). V was cut by 4 bases and J by 7 bases, with 11 bases left in between. The CDR3 loop spans 13 amino acids. This CDR3 reads CASSSSRDQPQHF. DNA of the CDR3: TGTGCCAGCAGTTCCAGCAGGGACCAGCCCCAGCATTTT.

The J gene is TRBJ1-1, the V gene TRBV14; no firm D call. There are 13 residues in the CDR3. CDR1 and CDR2 from the germline V gene are SGHDN and FVKESK. V lost 3 bases, J lost 3 bases, and 8 bases lay in between. CDR3 residues: CASSQNSHTEAFF. Written as DNA, the CDR3 is TGTGCCAGCAGCCAGAACAGCCACACTGAAGCTTTCTTT.

This chain joins TRBV9 and TRBJ1-2; a possible D gene is TRBD1 (5 bases). The CDR3 extends over 11 amino acids. Germline V gene data show CDR1 as SGDLS and CDR2 as YYNGEE. Trimming cost V 5 bases and J 5 bases, with 7 bases left between them. The CDR3 DNA reads TGTGCCAGCAGGCAGGGTTATGGCTACACCTTC. Its translation is CASRQGYGYTF.

The chain couples TRBV5-8 to TRBJ1-5; D not certain. Trimming shortened V by 4 bases and J by 3 bases, and 14 bases separated the two germline ends. CDR3 length: 15 residues. Germline loops: CDR1 SGHTS, CDR2 YDEGEE. The CDR3 coding sequence is TGTGCCAGCAGCCTCCAAGCACAGAACAATCAGCCCCAGCATTTT. Translated: CASSLQAQNNQPQHF.

In DNA, the CDR3 is TGCGCCAGCAGCTTGACAGGGCGTGGGGCTGAAGCTTTCTTT. Protein sequence: CASSLTGRGAEAFF. This chain links TRBV5-1 with TRBJ1-1, with D perhaps TRBD1 (6 bases). V was cut by 1 base and J by 6 bases, with 13 bases left in between. This CDR3 has 14 residues. Germline V gives CDR1 SGHRS, CDR2 YFSETQ.

This clone showed up just a few times. The chain has TRBV7-6 and TRBJ1-2; D remains ambiguous. The germline V and J ends were trimmed by 0 bases and 6 bases, with 8 bases remaining between them. The CDR3 totals 13 residues. Germline values: CDR1 SGHVS, CDR2 FNYEAQ. The CDR3 DNA sequence: TGTGCCAGCAGCTTAGCGCGCGGGAATGGCTACACCTTC. Its translation is CASSLARGNGYTF.

This chain uses TRBV5-1 with TRBJ2-1; perhaps D is TRBD1 or TRBD2 (5 bases each). Trimming took off 4 bases at V and 5 bases at J, with 13 bases between the two ends. Germline values: CDR1 SGHRS, CDR2 YFSETQ. The CDR3 is made up of 14 amino acids. CDR3 coding DNA: TGCGCCAGCAGCGGGACCGGGACGGACAATGAGCAGTTCTTC. This translates into CASSGTGTDNEQFF.

The CDR3 DNA follows: TGTGCCAGCAGCCAAGCCCGGGAGTACGAGCAGTACTTC. Translating it yields CASSQAREYEQYF. This chain uses TRBV4-2 with TRBJ2-7, with D maybe TRBD2 (6 bases). Deletions cut 1 base from V and 4 bases from J, with 8 bases between. The germline V gene has CDR1 LGHNA and CDR2 YNFKEQ. The CDR3 has 13 residues.

V is TRBV29-1 and J is TRBJ1-2; D remains unclear. The CDR3 runs 12 residues. The germline CDR1 and CDR2 sequences are SQVTM and ANQGSEA. The ends were cut back, 7 bases at V and 2 bases at J, with 11 bases in the middle. The CDR3 reads CSARLGNYGYTF. Written as DNA, the CDR3 is TGCAGCGCCCGGTTGGGCAACTATGGCTACACCTTC.

The chain couples TRBV4-1 to TRBJ2-7; D unclear. The V gene lost 1 base and the J gene lost 0 bases, with 10 bases spanning the gap. This CDR3 spans 15 amino acids. CDR1 and CDR2 from the germline V gene are MGHRA and YSYEKL. The DNA for the CDR3 is TGCGCCAGCAGCCAAGCTACAGAAACCTCCTACGAGCAGTACTTC. It is translated as CASSQATETSYEQYF.

The chain is built from TRBV28 and TRBJ1-5; no reliable D call. The CDR3 extends over 14 amino acids. The germline V and J ends were trimmed by 6 bases and 6 bases, with 15 bases remaining between them. Per germline, CDR1 MDHEN and CDR2 SYDVKM. CDR3 coding DNA: TGTGCCAGCAGCAACCTCCGGGTTCGTCAGCCCCAGCATTTT. Encoded protein: CASSNLRVRQPQHF. Together with reference TRBV28 and TRBJ1-5, the CDR3 gives the full variable domain: DVKVTQSSRYLVKRTGEKVFLECVQDMDHENMFWYRQDPGLGLRLIYFSYDVKMKEKGDIPEGYSVSREKKERFSLILESASTNQTSMYLCASSNLRVRQPQHFGDGTRLSIL.

This clone was seen once. The chain joins TRBV19 to TRBJ2-1; 8 nucleotides agree with TRBD2. Trimming removed 5 bases from V and 10 bases from J; junction bases left unmatched: 19. This CDR3 has 17 residues. Germline V gene data show CDR1 as LNHDA and CDR2 as SQIVND (reference sequence). The CDR3 protein is CASSARGGGTRGREQFF. Written as DNA, the CDR3 is TGTGCCAGTAGTGCCCGGGGGGGCGGGACTAGGGGACGGGAGCAGTTCTTC.

A few counts support this clone. The V call is TRBV9, the J call TRBJ1-2; no firm D call. V lost 5 bases, J lost 7 bases, and 12 bases lay in between. The germline V gene encodes CDR1 SGDLS and CDR2 YYNGEE. The CDR3 loop spans 12 amino acids. This chain's CDR3 is CASREDFSGYTF. The CDR3 bases are TGTGCCAGCAGGGAAGACTTCTCTGGCTACACCTTC.

The chain carries TRBV28 and TRBJ2-7; the match to TRBD1 covers 9 bases. The V and J ends lost 3 bases and 5 bases, in that order; junction bases with no gene match: 8. The CDR3 is 15 residues long. The V gene's germline CDR1 is MDHEN and CDR2 SYDVKM. CDR3 in DNA: TGTGCCAGCAGTTTGGGAGGACAGGGGCTCGACGAGCAGTACTTC. Translated: CASSLGGQGLDEQYF.

The chain links TRBV5-5 to TRBJ2-7; 10 positions match TRBD2. Unmatched junction bases numbered 5, after V lost 3 bases and J lost 2 bases. The length of the CDR3 is 15 residues. Germline assignment: CDR1 SGHKS and CDR2 YYEKEE (reference sequence). The CDR3, as DNA: TGTGCCAGCAGCTATAGCGGGAGGCCTACCTACGAGCAGTACTTC. It codes for CASSYSGRPTYEQYF.

This clone has only a few counts. The chain links TRBV30 to TRBJ1-1, with 8 positions matching TRBD1. Germline V gene lookup returns CDR1 GTSNPN and CDR2 SVGIG (reference sequence). Trimming at V came to 8 bases and at J to 2 bases, leaving 4 bases not matched to a gene. This CDR3 is built from 12 residues. CDR3 region: CAGDRGNTEAFF. The CDR3 nucleotides read TGTGCCGGAGACAGGGGAAACACTGAAGCTTTCTTT.

V is TRBV28 and J is TRBJ2-7, with 7 positions matching TRBD2. Germline loops: CDR1 MDHEN, CDR2 SYDVKM. J gave up 2 bases and V 8 bases, and 12 bases lay outside the gene matches. CDR3 length: 15 amino acids. CDR3 sequence (DNA): TGTGCCAGCGCCGGAAGCGCGGGGGTCGCCTACGAGCAGTACTTC. This encodes CASAGSAGVAYEQYF.

This sequence joins TRBV28 and TRBJ1-1; 8 nucleotides match TRBD1. The CDR3 consists of 14 residues. Germline-derived CDR1 and CDR2 are MDHEN and SYDVKM. The V gene end was trimmed by 5 bases and the J gene end by 2 bases; junction bases not matched to a gene: 4. The CDR3 coding sequence is TGTGCCAGCAGTCCCCAGGGGGCTAACACTGAAGCTTTCTTT. Its translation: CASSPQGANTEAFF. Together with reference TRBV28 and TRBJ1-1, the CDR3 gives the full variable domain: DVKVTQSSRYLVKRTGEKVFLECVQDMDHENMFWYRQDPGLGLRLIYFSYDVKMKEKGDIPEGYSVSREKKERFSLILESASTNQTSMYLCASSPQGANTEAFFGQGTRLTVV.

V gene TRBV13 combines with J gene TRBJ2-7, with TRBD2 matching 8 bases. The V gene end was trimmed by 0 bases and the J gene end by 6 bases; junction bases not matched to a gene: 7. The CDR3 runs 15 residues. In germline, CDR1 is PRHDT, CDR2 FYEKMQ (reference sequence). This CDR3 reads CASSLGLSGIGEQYF. CDR3 bases: TGTGCCAGCAGCTTAGGCCTTAGCGGGATCGGCGAGCAGTACTTC.

Concerning this clone: The junction departs from germline at one end; a sequencing error may be responsible. The genes are TRBV6-1 and TRBJ2-1; 13 bases agree with TRBD2. Germline V gene sequence: CDR1 MNHNS, CDR2 SASEGT. The CDR3 is made up of 14 amino acids. CDR3 sequence reads: CASPPPGLAGAHLF. CDR3 coding DNA: TGTGCCAGCCCCCCCCCAGGACTAGCGGGAGCCCATCTCTTC.

The chain has TRBV7-8 and TRBJ2-7; unclear D gene. Looked up from germline, CDR1 is SGHVS and CDR2 is FQNEAQ. Trimming left V 5 bases short and J 2 bases short, with 7 bases between. The CDR3 consists of 12 residues. Here the CDR3 reads CASSPPTYEQYF. CDR3 sequence (DNA): TGTGCCAGCAGCCCACCAACCTACGAGCAGTACTTC.

This sequence joins TRBV27 and TRBJ1-5; tentative D call: TRBD1 (5 bases). The CDR3 length is 14 residues. Germline V gene data show CDR1 as MNHEY and CDR2 as SMNVEV (reference sequence). V was pared by 3 bases and J by 3 bases, with 9 bases between. The CDR3 loop is CASSFEGPNQPQHF. The CDR3 region has the DNA TGTGCCAGCAGTTTCGAGGGACCCAATCAGCCCCAGCATTTT.

The V gene is TRBV4-1, the J gene TRBJ2-3; D perhaps matches TRBD2 (6 bases). Germline V gene data show CDR1 as MGHRA and CDR2 as YSYEKL. With 4 bases removed from V and 1 base from J, the gap between germline ends came to 12 bases. The CDR3 has 15 residues. CDR3 nucleotide sequence: TGCGCCAGCAGCCTAGGTGCTAGCGGCACAGATACGCAGTATTTT. Translated: CASSLGASGTDTQYF.